This is a list of T cell receptor beta chains from one sample in a study of tumor-infiltrating lymphocytes in oesophageal squamous cell carcinoma. Each CDR3 protein is one row after TCRdb ran MiXCR on the PCR reads. Of around 18,000 distinct CDR3 sequences listed, 35% to 45% were seen once; the top ten hold more than 25%. The sample taken for sequencing was esophageal tumor tissue. The receptors here all came from a male donor with esophageal squamous cell carcinoma. The CDR3 runs from the conserved cysteine through the conserved F or W. D genes are given only for firm matches. The size of a clone is reported for some rows only, either as once, few or many, or as a class for expanded clones.

V,D,size,J,CDR3,DNA
TRBV25-1,NA,NA,TRBJ2-4,CASSESARANIQYF,TGTGCCAGCAGTGAATCAGCGAGGGCAAACATTCAGTACTTC
TRBV7-8,NA,NA,TRBJ1-3,CASSFGGLSGNTIYF,TGTGCCAGCAGCTTCGGGGGACTCTCTGGAAACACCATATATTTT
TRBV7-2,NA,few,TRBJ2-5,CASSFYRGTVNF,TGTGCCAGCAGCTTTTATCGAGGGACGGTTAACTTC
TRBV7-2,NA,NA,TRBJ2-1,CASSLVLVSSSYNEQFF,TGTGCCAGCAGCTTAGTGCTGGTTTCCAGCTCCTACAATGAGCAGTTCTTC
TRBV20-1,NA,once,TRBJ2-1,CSARVRASSHYNEQFF,TGCAGTGCTAGAGTCCGTGCGAGCAGCCACTACAATGAGCAGTTCTTC
TRBV5-3,NA,NA,TRBJ1-1,CASSLGGGNTEAFF,TGTGCCAGCAGCTTGGGTGGGGGGAACACTGAAGCTTTCTTT
TRBV24-1,NA,many,TRBJ2-1,CATQRGAAYNEQFF,TGTGCCACCCAAAGGGGGGCGGCTTACAATGAGCAGTTCTTC
TRBV6-8,NA,NA,TRBJ2-7,CASSTHRAGEQYF,TGTGCCAGCAGTACGCATAGGGCGGGGGAGCAGTACTTC
TRBV7-2,NA,few,TRBJ2-7,CASSMGSSTSYEQYF,TGTGCCAGCAGCATGGGATCTTCCACCTCCTACGAGCAGTACTTC
TRBV2,NA,NA,TRBJ2-7,CASKGLSEQYF,TGTGCCAGCAAGGGGCTTAGCGAGCAGTACTTC
TRBV10-3,NA,NA,TRBJ2-5,CAIKTYVEGAETQYF,TGTGCCATCAAGACCTATGTGGAGGGGGCAGAGACCCAGTACTTC
TRBV7-2,NA,once,TRBJ2-4,CASSLNLGRSNEQYF,TGTGCCAGCAGCTTAAACCTTGGACGAAGCAATGAGCAGTACTTC
TRBV11-2,NA,many,TRBJ2-5,CASSLVAERQETQYF,TGTGCCAGCAGCTTAGTGGCGGAGCGCCAAGAGACCCAGTACTTC
TRBV6-6,NA,NA,TRBJ2-7,CASRAQGLGYEQYF,TGTGCCAGCAGGGCACAGGGTCTTGGCTACGAGCAGTACTTC
TRBV7-9,NA,NA,TRBJ2-1,CASSWDSNNEQFF,TGTGCCAGCAGCTGGGACTCCAACAATGAGCAGTTCTTC
TRBV7-9,TRBD1,medium-sized,TRBJ2-7,CASGQGARGFYEQYF,TGTGCCAGCGGACAGGGGGCGCGGGGGTTCTACGAGCAGTACTTC
TRBV10-1,NA,NA,TRBJ2-1,CASSEAQGEHEQFF,TGCGCCAGCAGTGAGGCCCAGGGTGAACATGAGCAGTTCTTC
TRBV5-5,NA,large,TRBJ1-1,CASSLDLNTEAFF,TGTGCCAGCAGCTTGGACTTGAACACTGAAGCTTTCTTT
TRBV7-2,TRBD2,NA,TRBJ2-5,CASSKGTSGRETQYF,TGTGCCAGCAGCAAAGGGACTAGCGGGAGGGAGACCCAGTACTTC
TRBV7-4,NA,NA,TRBJ2-6,CASSLDPNLSGANVLTF,TGCGCCAGCAGCTTGGATCCTAACCTCTCTGGGGCCAACGTCCTGACTTTC
TRBV18,NA,many,TRBJ1-1,CASSPGANTEAFF,TGTGCCAGCTCACCCGGAGCGAACACTGAAGCTTTCTTT
TRBV7-9,NA,NA,TRBJ2-1,CASSSGQHNEQFF,TGTGCCAGCAGCTCCGGACAGCACAATGAGCAGTTCTTC
TRBV12-3/TRBV12-4,NA,medium-sized,TRBJ2-7,CASSARRALTYEQYF,TGTGCCAGCAGTGCCAGGAGGGCCTTGACCTACGAGCAGTACTTC
TRBV20-1,NA,NA,TRBJ2-7,CSATGNNEQYF,TGCAGCGCAACAGGGAACAACGAGCAGTACTTC
TRBV2,TRBD1,many,TRBJ2-7,CASGMAGGYEQYF,TGTGCCAGCGGTATGGCAGGGGGTTACGAGCAGTACTTC
TRBV7-3,NA,medium-sized,TRBJ2-5,CASSLMGAEGTQYF,TGTGCCAGCAGCTTGATGGGGGCCGAAGGGACCCAGTACTTC
TRBV18,NA,NA,TRBJ2-1,CASSPQDTQFF,TGTGCCAGCTCACCACAGGATACACAGTTCTTC
TRBV12-3/TRBV12-4,TRBD2,NA,TRBJ2-7,CASKTGLATSYEQYF,TGTGCCAGCAAGACGGGACTAGCGACCTCCTACGAGCAGTACTTC
TRBV7-2,NA,NA,TRBJ1-2,CASSLGLQSGYTF,TGTGCCAGCAGCCTGGGACTGCAGTCGGGCTACACCTTC
TRBV5-6,TRBD1,NA,TRBJ2-5,CASSLVAGGGETQYF,TGTGCCAGCAGCTTGGTGGCAGGGGGCGGAGAGACCCAGTACTTC
TRBV7-9,NA,medium-sized,TRBJ1-1,CASSLAPNTEAFF,TGTGCCAGCAGCTTAGCTCCGAACACTGAAGCTTTCTTT
TRBV6-1,TRBD1,many,TRBJ1-5,CASSQGGSRPQHF,TGTGCCAGCAGCCAGGGGGGGTCACGGCCCCAGCATTTT
TRBV27,TRBD1,many,TRBJ1-1,CASSSHRGEAFF,TGTGCCAGCAGTTCCCACAGGGGTGAGGCTTTCTTT
TRBV12-3/TRBV12-4,NA,many,TRBJ2-5,CASSSINRGGETQYF,TGTGCCAGCAGTTCCATTAACAGGGGAGGGGAGACCCAGTACTTC
TRBV20-1,TRBD1,many,TRBJ2-1,CSASLRDRYNEQFF,TGCAGTGCTAGCCTCCGGGACAGATACAATGAGCAGTTCTTC
TRBV2,NA,many,TRBJ1-4,CASSLGGEGVGEKLFF,TGTGCCAGCAGTTTGGGCGGAGAGGGAGTAGGTGAAAAACTGTTTTTT
TRBV7-6,NA,once,TRBJ2-3,CASSQLAISTDTQYF,TGTGCCAGCAGCCAACTTGCAATCAGCACAGATACGCAGTATTTT
TRBV27,NA,NA,TRBJ2-1,CASRNGGRSYNEQFF,TGTGCGAGCAGAAACGGGGGGCGATCCTACAATGAGCAGTTCTTC
TRBV6-6,NA,many,TRBJ2-7,CASSLLSGTHYEQYF,TGTGCCAGCAGCTTACTTTCCGGGACGCACTACGAGCAGTACTTC
TRBV7-2,NA,NA,TRBJ2-3,CASSPQWGDTQYF,TGTGCCAGCAGCCCACAGTGGGGGGATACGCAGTATTTT
TRBV7-2,TRBD2,medium-sized,TRBJ2-7,CASSLASGSSYEQYF,TGTGCCAGCAGCTTAGCTAGCGGGAGCTCCTACGAGCAGTACTTC
TRBV7-6,NA,NA,TRBJ2-5,CASSPGEQYF,TGTGCCAGCAGCCCGGGTGAGCAGTACTTC
TRBV4-1,TRBD2,many,TRBJ2-1,CASSQRPSGIKRGGYNEQFF,TGCGCCAGCAGCCAAAGACCCTCCGGAATAAAGCGGGGGGGCTACAATGAGCAGTTCTTC
TRBV6-1,NA,NA,TRBJ1-2,CASTLAGDGGYTF,TGTGCCAGCACCTTAGCAGGGGATGGTGGCTACACCTTC
TRBV27,TRBD1,NA,TRBJ2-7,CASSAATGGAYEQYF,TGTGCCAGCAGCGCAGCGACAGGGGGAGCCTACGAGCAGTACTTC
TRBV6-1,NA,medium-sized,TRBJ1-6,CASSETHESSLYSPLHF,TGTGCCAGCAGTGAGACTCATGAAAGCTCCCTTTATTCACCCCTCCACTTT
TRBV10-1,NA,NA,TRBJ2-5,CASSVRDGTETQYF,TGCGCCAGCAGTGTTAGGGACGGAACAGAGACCCAGTACTTC
TRBV7-2,TRBD2,once,TRBJ2-7,CASSGSGLAGAHEQYF,TGTGCCAGCAGCGGAAGCGGACTAGCGGGAGCCCACGAGCAGTACTTC
TRBV7-2,TRBD1,NA,TRBJ1-5,CASSTTIQGGNQPQHF,TGTGCCAGCAGCACTACAATACAGGGGGGCAATCAGCCCCAGCATTTT
TRBV12-3/TRBV12-4,NA,many,TRBJ2-7,CASRNGSRLYEQYF,TGTGCCAGCAGAAACGGGAGTCGACTCTACGAGCAGTACTTC
TRBV7-3,TRBD2,NA,TRBJ2-5,CASSRGLAGIETQYF,TGTGCCAGCAGCCGAGGACTAGCGGGAATTGAGACCCAGTACTTC
TRBV12-5,TRBD2,many,TRBJ2-1,CASGLVPGGGRAPNEQFF,TGTGCTAGTGGTTTGGTCCCCGGGGGCGGGAGGGCCCCCAATGAGCAGTTCTTC
TRBV12-3/TRBV12-4,NA,NA,TRBJ1-2,CASSQTTTNYGYTF,TGTGCCAGCAGCCAAACAACAACCAACTATGGCTACACCTTC
TRBV12-3/TRBV12-4,NA,many,TRBJ2-6,CASSFGGYSGANVLTF,TGTGCCAGCAGTTTCGGGGGTTACTCTGGGGCCAACGTCCTGACTTTC
TRBV7-6,TRBD2,medium-sized,TRBJ2-1,CASSTSGVYNEQFF,TGTGCCAGCTCCACTAGCGGGGTTTACAATGAGCAGTTCTTC